These 9 T cell receptor beta chains originate from one sample sequenced in a study of blood T cell repertoires in COVID-19. Sequencing used immunoSEQ multiplex PCR; TCRdb keeps in-frame clones, though not all of them. Of a few hundred thousand clones listed, roughly 89% are singletons. Sequences were obtained from peripheral blood. The receptor set was obtained from a woman aged 40 to 50 who had recovered from COVID-19.

The chain links TRBV28 to TRBJ2-5; D is perhaps TRBD2 (5 bases). The germline V gene has CDR1 MDHEN and CDR2 SYDVKM. This CDR3 spans 15 amino acids. V was shortened by 2 bases and J by 2 bases, with 12 bases between the two germline ends. In DNA, the CDR3 is TGTGCCAGCAGTTTACCTCGGGGTCAACAAGAGACCCAGTACTTC. Its protein is CASSLPRGQQETQYF.

This rearrangement joins TRBV5-6 to TRBJ1-3; no clear D. Between the trimmed V and J ends, which lost 6 bases and 5 bases, there was a span of 12 bases. Per germline, CDR1 SGHDT and CDR2 YYEEEE. The length of the CDR3 is 13 residues. Here the CDR3 reads CASTNSYRNTIYF. The CDR3 DNA follows: TGTGCCAGCACTAACAGTTATCGAAACACCATATATTTT.

The chain has TRBV19 and TRBJ2-1; 12 bases align to TRBD2. This CDR3 comprises 16 residues. CDR1 is LNHDA and CDR2 is SQIVND in the germline V gene (reference sequence). The V and J ends lost 3 bases and 10 bases, in that order; junction bases with no gene match: 10. Here the CDR3 reads CASSMLAGGPLGEQFF. The CDR3 nucleotides are TGTGCCAGTAGTATGCTAGCGGGAGGGCCTCTGGGGGAGCAGTTCTTC.

The chain carries TRBV7-9 and TRBJ2-5; TRBD2 matches at 10 bases. From germline, CDR1 is SEHNR and CDR2 FQNEAQ (reference sequence). The CDR3 contains 16 residues. The trim removed 3 bases at V and 5 bases at J, leaving 9 bases unmatched. The CDR3 spells CASSFPAGGTPETQYF. The CDR3 DNA sequence: TGTGCCAGCAGCTTTCCAGCGGGGGGGACCCCCGAGACCCAGTACTTC.

The J gene is TRBJ1-1, the V gene TRBV29-1, with 7 bases aligning to TRBD1. Germline CDR1 and CDR2: SQVTM and ANQGSEA. With V trimmed by 6 bases and J by 11 bases, 15 bases remained unmatched. The CDR3 contains 13 residues. As DNA, the CDR3 is TGCAGCGTGCAAACTACAGGGGTAGGTGGGGCTTTCTTT. Its protein is CSVQTTGVGGAFF.

The V call is TRBV5-6, the J call TRBJ2-1, with D perhaps TRBD1 (6 bases). Germline-derived CDR1 and CDR2 are SGHDT and YYEEEE. The ends were cut back, 1 base at V and 0 bases at J, with 11 bases in the middle. CDR3 size: 16 residues. The CDR3 here is CASSLQLGGSYNEQFF. The DNA of the CDR3 is TGTGCCAGCAGCTTGCAACTAGGGGGCTCCTACAATGAGCAGTTCTTC.

V gene TRBV10-3 combines with J gene TRBJ1-1; TRBD1 aligns across 9 bases. Per the germline V gene, CDR1 is ENHRY and CDR2 is SYGVKD. The ends lost 3 bases at V and 4 bases at J; junction bases unmatched: 6. This CDR3 spans 15 amino acids. The CDR3, as DNA: TGTGCCATCAGTGACAGGGACAGGGAGGGCACTGAAGCTTTCTTT. This translates into CAISDRDREGTEAFF.

The chain recombines TRBV28 with TRBJ2-3; perhaps TRBD1 as D (6 bases). V was trimmed by 5 bases and J by 4 bases, leaving 16 bases between them. The CDR3 sequence is 15 residues long. Per germline, CDR1 MDHEN and CDR2 SYDVKM. The CDR3 DNA reads as TGTGCCAGCAGTCCCCTACAGGGTGGGTCAGATACGCAGTATTTT. It encodes CASSPLQGGSDTQYF.

The V call is TRBV28, the J call TRBJ2-1; 14 bases are shared with TRBD2. V shed 10 bases, J shed 6 bases, and the junction held 5 bases outside the gene matches. This CDR3 is built from 14 residues. The V gene's germline CDR1 is MDHEN and CDR2 SYDVKM. CDR3 residues: CATTGLAGGNEQFF. The CDR3 nucleotides are TGTGCCACCACCGGACTAGCGGGAGGCAATGAGCAGTTCTTC.